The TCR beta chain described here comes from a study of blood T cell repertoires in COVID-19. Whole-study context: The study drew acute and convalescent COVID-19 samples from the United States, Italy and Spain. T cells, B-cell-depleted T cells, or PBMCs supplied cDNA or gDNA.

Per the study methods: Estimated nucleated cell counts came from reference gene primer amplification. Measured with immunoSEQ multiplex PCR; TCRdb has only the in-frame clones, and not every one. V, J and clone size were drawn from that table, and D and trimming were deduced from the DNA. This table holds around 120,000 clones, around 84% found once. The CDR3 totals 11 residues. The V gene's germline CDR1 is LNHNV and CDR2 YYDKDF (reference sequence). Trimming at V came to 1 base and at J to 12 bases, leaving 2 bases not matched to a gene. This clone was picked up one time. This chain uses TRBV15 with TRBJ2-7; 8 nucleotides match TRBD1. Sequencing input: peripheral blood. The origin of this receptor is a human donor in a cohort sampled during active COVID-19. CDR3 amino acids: CATSRGDRLYF. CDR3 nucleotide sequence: TGTGCCACCAGCAGAGGGGACAGGCTGTACTTC.